The 10 T cell receptor beta chains listed next were all sequenced from one sample in a study of graft-versus-host responses after intestinal transplantation. Repertoires were generated with immunoSEQ multiplex PCR, while TCRdb's copy carries only in-frame clones and drops some. The data contain some 96,000 clones, over 75% of them singletons. The source material was PBMCs, sampled 453 days after intestinal transplant. Receptors were obtained from a human patient who received an intestinal transplant, so some T cells may come from the graft donor.

This clone was detected only once. V usage is TRBV7-3 and J usage is TRBJ1-1, with a tentative D call TRBD1 (5 bases). CDR1 and CDR2 (germline): SGHTA, FQGTGA. V shed 3 bases and J shed 4 bases, with 9 bases lying between them. This CDR3 has 13 residues. This CDR3 reads CASSFGGFTEAFF. The CDR3 DNA sequence: TGTGCCAGCAGCTTTGGGGGGTTCACTGAAGCTTTCTTT.

The chain links TRBV13 to TRBJ2-3, with TRBD2 as a possible D gene (6 bases). Trimming removed 4 bases from V and 5 bases from J, with 19 bases in between. The germline V gene encodes CDR1 PRHDT and CDR2 FYEKMQ (reference sequence). This CDR3 comprises 16 residues. This CDR3 is CASSSRLGGNIDTQYF. The DNA of the CDR3 is TGTGCCAGCAGCTCTCGACTAGGAGGGAACATAGATACGCAGTATTTT.

The chain recombines TRBV6-6 with TRBJ1-2; tentatively, D is TRBD1 (5 bases). This CDR3 has 13 residues. The V end was cut by 0 bases, the J end by 10 bases, with 12 bases between. The germline V gene encodes CDR1 MNHNY and CDR2 SVGAGI (reference sequence). CDR3 DNA: TGTGCCAGCAGTTACTCGGAGGGGCGTGACTACACCTTC. The encoded protein is CASSYSEGRDYTF.

This clone showed up just once. The chain has TRBV2 and TRBJ2-1; a weak D match, TRBD2 (6 bases). V lost 2 bases, J lost 9 bases, and 17 bases lay in between. This CDR3 has 15 amino acids. Germline V gene lookup returns CDR1 SNHLY and CDR2 FYNNEI. CDR3 coding DNA: TGTGCCAGCAGTGAAAAGGGGCTAGCTAGCGCTGAGCAGTTCTTC. Encoded protein: CASSEKGLASAEQFF. Filled out from reference TRBV2 and TRBJ2-1, the complete variable domain reads EPEVTQTPSHQVTQMGQEVILRCVPISNHLYFYWYRQILGQKVEFLVSFYNNEISEKSEIFDDQFSVERPDGSNFTLKIRSTKLEDSAMYFCASSEKGLASAEQFFGPGTRLTVL.

The chain uses TRBV4-2 and TRBJ1-2, with D perhaps matching TRBD1 (6 bases). The CDR3 is 14 residues long. Germline assignment: CDR1 LGHNA and CDR2 YNFKEQ. The V end was cut by 3 bases, the J end by 4 bases, with 12 bases between. The CDR3 region has the DNA TGTGCCAGCAGCCACCCAGGGGTGACCTATGGCTACACCTTC. Translation: CASSHPGVTYGYTF.

The rearrangement links TRBV5-6 to TRBJ2-7; D is perhaps TRBD1 (6 bases). The germline V gene has CDR1 SGHDT and CDR2 YYEEEE. The CDR3 consists of 14 residues. V was trimmed by 4 bases and J by 3 bases, leaving 14 bases between them. The CDR3 sequence is CASSIGTSYYEQYF. CDR3 in DNA: TGTGCCAGCAGCATCGGGACAAGTTACTACGAGCAGTACTTC.

V usage is TRBV19 and J usage is TRBJ1-2, with TRBD1 matching 9 bases. J gave up 5 bases and V 4 bases, and 5 bases lay outside the gene matches. Germline CDR1 reads LNHDA; CDR2 reads SQIVND (reference sequence). The CDR3 contains 14 residues. For the CDR3, the DNA is TGTGCCAGTAGTACGGGACAGGGCATATATGGCTACACCTTC. Translated, it gives CASSTGQGIYGYTF.

This chain uses TRBV7-8 with TRBJ2-1, with a tentative D call TRBD1 (6 bases). Trimming shortened V by 0 bases and J by 5 bases, and 11 bases separated the two germline ends. The CDR3 has 15 amino acids. Germline V gene sequence: CDR1 SGHVS, CDR2 FQNEAQ. CDR3 sequence reads: CASSLAGAHDNEQFF. In nucleotides, the CDR3 is TGTGCCAGCAGCTTAGCGGGGGCCCACGACAATGAGCAGTTCTTC.

The chain carries TRBV2 and TRBJ1-5; D not resolved. CDR1 and CDR2 from the germline V gene are SNHLY and FYNNEI. V was trimmed by 0 bases and J by 0 bases, leaving 12 bases between them. The CDR3 length is 17 residues. The CDR3 coding sequence is TGTGCCAGCAGTGAAGCGGTATCCGTATATAGCAATCAGCCCCAGCATTTT. It translates to CASSEAVSVYSNQPQHF.

The V gene is TRBV5-6, the J gene TRBJ2-3; tentatively, D is TRBD2 (7 bases). Trimming left V 4 bases short and J 5 bases short, with 14 bases between. Germline V lookup: CDR1 SGHDT, CDR2 YYEEEE. This CDR3 region has 14 residues. The DNA of the CDR3 is TGTGCCAGCAGCCCGGGGGGCCTGGGAGATACGCAGTATTTT. This translates into CASSPGGLGDTQYF. The full variable domain, in which reference TRBV5-6 and TRBJ2-3 provide the parts outside the CDR3, is DAGVTQSPTHLIKTRGQQVTLRCSPKSGHDTVSWYQQALGQGPQFIFQYYEEEERQRGNFPDRFSGHQFPNYSSELNVNALLLGDSALYLCASSPGGLGDTQYFGPGTRLTVL.